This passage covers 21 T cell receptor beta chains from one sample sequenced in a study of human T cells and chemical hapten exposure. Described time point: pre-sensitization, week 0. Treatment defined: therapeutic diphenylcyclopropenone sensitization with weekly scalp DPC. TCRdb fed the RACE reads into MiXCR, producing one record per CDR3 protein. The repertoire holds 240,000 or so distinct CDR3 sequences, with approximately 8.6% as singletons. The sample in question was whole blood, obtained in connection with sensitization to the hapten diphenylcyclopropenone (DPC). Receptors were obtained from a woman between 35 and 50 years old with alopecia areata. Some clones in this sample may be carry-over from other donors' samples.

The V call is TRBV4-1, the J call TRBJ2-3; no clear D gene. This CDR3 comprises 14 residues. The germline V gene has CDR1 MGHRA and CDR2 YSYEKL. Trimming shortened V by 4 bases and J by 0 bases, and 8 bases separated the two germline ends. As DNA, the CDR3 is TGCGCCAGCAGCCGCAGACCTAGCACAGATACGCAGTATTTT. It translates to CASSRRPSTDTQYF.

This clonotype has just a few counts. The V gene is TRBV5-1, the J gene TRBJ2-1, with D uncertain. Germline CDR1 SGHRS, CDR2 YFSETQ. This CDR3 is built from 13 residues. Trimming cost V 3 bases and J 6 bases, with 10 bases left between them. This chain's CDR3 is CASSYETPNEQFF. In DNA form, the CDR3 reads TGCGCCAGCAGCTATGAAACGCCCAATGAGCAGTTCTTC.

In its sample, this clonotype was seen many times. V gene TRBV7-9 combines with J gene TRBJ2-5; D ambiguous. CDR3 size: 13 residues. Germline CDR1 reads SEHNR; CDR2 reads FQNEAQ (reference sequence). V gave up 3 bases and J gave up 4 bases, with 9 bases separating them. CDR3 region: CASSFQLSETQYF. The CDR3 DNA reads TGTGCCAGCAGCTTTCAGCTGTCAGAGACCCAGTACTTC.

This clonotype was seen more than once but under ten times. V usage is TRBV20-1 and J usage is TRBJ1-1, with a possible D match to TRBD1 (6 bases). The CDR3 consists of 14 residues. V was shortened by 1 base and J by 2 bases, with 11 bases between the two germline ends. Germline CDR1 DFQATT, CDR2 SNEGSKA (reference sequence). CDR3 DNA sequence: TGCAGTGCTAGAGGAGGGGGTGTCAACACTGAAGCTTTCTTT. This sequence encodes CSARGGGVNTEAFF.

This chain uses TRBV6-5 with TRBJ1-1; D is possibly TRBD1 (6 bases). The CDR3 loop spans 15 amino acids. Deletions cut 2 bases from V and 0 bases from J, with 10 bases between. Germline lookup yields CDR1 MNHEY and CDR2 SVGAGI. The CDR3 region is CASSYVGGLNTEAFF. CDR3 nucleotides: TGTGCCAGCAGTTACGTGGGGGGGCTGAACACTGAAGCTTTCTTT.

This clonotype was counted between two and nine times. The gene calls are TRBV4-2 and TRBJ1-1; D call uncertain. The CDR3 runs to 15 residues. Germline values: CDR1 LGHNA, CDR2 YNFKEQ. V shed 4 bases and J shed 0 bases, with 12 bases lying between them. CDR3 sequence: CASSPTATLNTEAFF. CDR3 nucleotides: TGTGCCAGCAGCCCGACCGCCACGCTGAACACTGAAGCTTTCTTT.

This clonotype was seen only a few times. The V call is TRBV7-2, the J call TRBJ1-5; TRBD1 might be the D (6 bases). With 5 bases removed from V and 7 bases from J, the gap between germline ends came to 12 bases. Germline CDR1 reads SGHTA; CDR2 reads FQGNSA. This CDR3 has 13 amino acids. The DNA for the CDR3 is TGTGCCAGCAGCACCGACAGGAACCAGCCCCAGCATTTT. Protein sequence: CASSTDRNQPQHF.

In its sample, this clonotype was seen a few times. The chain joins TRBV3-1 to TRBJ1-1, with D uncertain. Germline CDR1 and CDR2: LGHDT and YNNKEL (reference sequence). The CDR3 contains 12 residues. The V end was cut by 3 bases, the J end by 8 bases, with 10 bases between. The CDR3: CASSQLPGEAFF. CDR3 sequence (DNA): TGTGCCAGCAGCCAGCTTCCGGGAGAAGCTTTCTTT.

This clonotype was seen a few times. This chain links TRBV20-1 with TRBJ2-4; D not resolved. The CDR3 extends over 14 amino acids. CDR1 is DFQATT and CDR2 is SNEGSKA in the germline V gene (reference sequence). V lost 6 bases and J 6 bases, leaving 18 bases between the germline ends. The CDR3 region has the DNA TGCAGTGCGCGACCAGGTTCCAGAGGAAACATTCAGTACTTC. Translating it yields CSARPGSRGNIQYF.

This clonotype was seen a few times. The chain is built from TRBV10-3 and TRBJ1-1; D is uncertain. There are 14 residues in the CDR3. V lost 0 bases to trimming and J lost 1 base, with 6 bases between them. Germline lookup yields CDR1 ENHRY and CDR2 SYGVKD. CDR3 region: CAISESGPNTEAFF. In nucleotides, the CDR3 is TGTGCCATCAGTGAGTCAGGTCCGAACACTGAAGCTTTCTTT.

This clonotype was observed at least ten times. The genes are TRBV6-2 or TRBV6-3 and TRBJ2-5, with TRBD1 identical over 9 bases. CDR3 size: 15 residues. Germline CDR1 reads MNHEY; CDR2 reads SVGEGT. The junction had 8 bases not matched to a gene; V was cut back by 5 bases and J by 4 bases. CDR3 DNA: TGTGCCAGCAGTGGGCCGGGACAGGGAGGAGAGACCCAGTACTTC. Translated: CASSGPGQGGETQYF.

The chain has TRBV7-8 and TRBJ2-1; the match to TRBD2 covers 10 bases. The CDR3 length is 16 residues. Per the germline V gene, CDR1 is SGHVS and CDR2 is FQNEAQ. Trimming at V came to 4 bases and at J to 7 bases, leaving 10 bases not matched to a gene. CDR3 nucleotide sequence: TGTGCCAGCAGCTCAGGCGGGAGGACTAGCGGAAATGAGCAGTTCTTC. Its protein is CASSSGGRTSGNEQFF.

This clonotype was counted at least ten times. This CDR3 reads CASAPASGRNEQFF. The CDR3 DNA sequence: TGTGCCAGTGCCCCCGCTAGCGGGAGGAATGAGCAGTTCTTC. The chain combines TRBV6-2 or TRBV6-3 with TRBJ2-1; 11 bases align to TRBD2. The trim removed 9 bases at V and 7 bases at J, leaving 8 bases unmatched. The CDR3 loop spans 14 amino acids. Germline V gene sequence: CDR1 MNHEY, CDR2 SVGEGT.

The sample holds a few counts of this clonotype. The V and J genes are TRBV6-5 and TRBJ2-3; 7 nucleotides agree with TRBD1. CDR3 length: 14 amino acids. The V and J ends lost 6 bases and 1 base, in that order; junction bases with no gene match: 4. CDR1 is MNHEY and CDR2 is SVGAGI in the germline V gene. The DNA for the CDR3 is TGTGCCAGCAGGCGACAGGGAGGCACAGATACGCAGTATTTT. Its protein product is CASRRQGGTDTQYF.

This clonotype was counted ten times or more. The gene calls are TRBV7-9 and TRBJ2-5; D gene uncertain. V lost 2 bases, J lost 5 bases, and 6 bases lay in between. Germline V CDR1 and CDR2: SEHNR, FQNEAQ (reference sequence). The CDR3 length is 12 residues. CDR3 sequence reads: CASSLRVETQYF. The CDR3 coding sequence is TGTGCCAGCAGCTTAAGGGTGGAGACCCAGTACTTC.

In nucleotides, the CDR3 is TGTGCCAGTGCGACCGGGACACTGAATTCACCCCTCCACTTT. This encodes CASATGTLNSPLHF. J is TRBJ1-6 and V is TRBV27, with a possible D match to TRBD1 (6 bases). The V end was cut by 9 bases, the J end by 7 bases, with 16 bases between. From germline, CDR1 is MNHEY and CDR2 SMNVEV (reference sequence). The CDR3 has 14 amino acids.

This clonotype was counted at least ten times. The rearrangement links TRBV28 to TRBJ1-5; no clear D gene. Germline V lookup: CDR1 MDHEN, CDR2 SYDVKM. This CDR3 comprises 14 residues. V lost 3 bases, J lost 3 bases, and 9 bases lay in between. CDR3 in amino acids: CASSFLKTNQPQHF. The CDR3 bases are TGTGCCAGCAGTTTTTTAAAGACCAATCAGCCCCAGCATTTT.

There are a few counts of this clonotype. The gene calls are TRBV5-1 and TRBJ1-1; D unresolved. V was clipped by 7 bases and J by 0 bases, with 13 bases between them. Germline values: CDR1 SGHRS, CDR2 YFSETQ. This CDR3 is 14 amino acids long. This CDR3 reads CASAPGSLNTEAFF. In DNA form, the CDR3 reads TGCGCCAGCGCTCCGGGCTCATTGAACACTGAAGCTTTCTTT.

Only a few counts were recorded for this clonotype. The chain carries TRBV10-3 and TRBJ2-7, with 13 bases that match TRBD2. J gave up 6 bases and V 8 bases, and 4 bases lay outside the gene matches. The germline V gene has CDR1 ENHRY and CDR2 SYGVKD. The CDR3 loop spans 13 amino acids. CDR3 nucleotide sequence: TGTGCCATCGGGACTAGCGGGAAATTCGAGCAGTACTTC. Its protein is CAIGTSGKFEQYF.

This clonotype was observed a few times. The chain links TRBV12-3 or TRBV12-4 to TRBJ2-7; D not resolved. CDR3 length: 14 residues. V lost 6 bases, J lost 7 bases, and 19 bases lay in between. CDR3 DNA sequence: TGTGCCAGCAGCATTGGCCCGCCCGGGTGGGAGCAGTACTTC. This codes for CASSIGPPGWEQYF.

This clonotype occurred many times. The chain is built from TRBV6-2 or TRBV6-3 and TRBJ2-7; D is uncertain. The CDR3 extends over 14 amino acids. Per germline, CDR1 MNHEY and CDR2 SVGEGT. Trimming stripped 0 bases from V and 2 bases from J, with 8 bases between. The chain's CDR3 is CASSYSSDTYEQYF. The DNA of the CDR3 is TGTGCCAGCAGTTACTCGAGTGACACCTACGAGCAGTACTTC.